These T cell receptor beta chains were read from a single sample in a study of blood T cell repertoires in COVID-19. Profiling relied on immunoSEQ multiplex PCR, and the TCRdb table lists in-frame clones only, not all of them. The sample contains 200,000 to 300,000 clones, 80% to 90% of which appear only once. Material: peripheral blood. These receptors came from a man aged 25-45 years with active or convalescent COVID-19. The CDR3 runs from the conserved cysteine through the conserved F or W. The order of the fields is V gene, clone size, D gene, J gene, CDR3 length, CDR3 protein, CDR3 DNA. D genes are given only for firm matches. Size is omitted from some rows. Given values are once, few, many or a class for expanded clones.

>TRBV2|once|.|TRBJ1-1|15
CARRGLASQDTEAFF
TGTGCCAGAAGGGGGTTAGCCTCCCAGGACACTGAAGCTTTCTTT
>TRBV4-1|.|.|TRBJ1-6|14
CASSLELPNSPLHF
TGCGCCAGCAGCCTCGAACTCCCTAATTCACCCCTCCACTTT
>TRBV6-5|.|TRBD1|TRBJ2-1|15
CASRITGELRNEQFF
TGTGCCAGCAGGATAACAGGGGAATTGAGGAATGAGCAGTTCTTC
>TRBV27|.|TRBD2|TRBJ2-2|16
CASSILAGEGPGELFF
TGTGCCAGCAGTATTCTAGCGGGGGAGGGGCCCGGGGAGCTGTTTTTT
>TRBV19|.|.|TRBJ2-7|13
CASSPSPRAEQYF
TGTGCCAGTAGTCCCAGTCCCCGTGCCGAGCAGTACTTC
>TRBV30|.|TRBD1|TRBJ2-1|14
CAWKTGFSYNEQFF
TGTGCCTGGAAGACAGGGTTCTCCTACAATGAGCAGTTCTTC
>TRBV5-1|.|.|TRBJ2-3|14
CASSLWQNTDTQYF
TGCGCCAGCAGCTTGTGGCAGAATACAGATACGCAGTATTTT
>TRBV5-1|.|.|TRBJ2-2|16
CASSLDGFTETGELFF
TGCGCCAGCAGCTTGGACGGTTTCACAGAGACCGGGGAGCTGTTTTTT
>TRBV27|.|TRBD1|TRBJ1-5|14
CASSLTGAHQPQHF
TGTGCCAGCAGTCTAACAGGGGCCCATCAGCCCCAGCATTTT
>TRBV7-6|.|.|TRBJ2-2|15
CASSLGASSAGELFF
TGTGCCAGCAGCTTAGGGGCCAGCTCTGCCGGGGAGCTGTTTTTT
>TRBV6-6|.|.|TRBJ1-5|14
CASSPGGDNQPQHF
TGTGCCAGCAGTCCTGGGGGGGACAATCAGCCCCAGCATTTT
>TRBV5-6|few|TRBD1|TRBJ1-5|15
CASSPGTGNSQPQHF
TGTGCCAGCAGCCCCGGGACAGGGAACTCCCAGCCCCAGCATTTT
>TRBV6-6|.|TRBD1|TRBJ2-4|15
CASNLQGGAKNIQYF
TGTGCCAGCAACTTACAGGGGGGAGCCAAAAACATTCAGTACTTC
>TRBV3-1/TRBV3-2|.|.|TRBJ1-6|16
CASSQDSTGYNSPLHF
TGTGCCAGCAGCCAAGATTCTACAGGTTATAATTCACCCCTCCACTTT
>TRBV12-3/TRBV12-4|.|.|TRBJ1-4|12
CASSLFTTALFF
TGTGCCAGCAGTTTATTCACCACAGCCCTGTTTTTT
>TRBV7-2|.|.|TRBJ2-5|16
CASSLDRLAPGETQYF
TGTGCCAGCAGCTTAGATCGGCTAGCCCCAGGAGAGACCCAGTACTTC
>TRBV9|.|TRBD1|TRBJ1-6|14
CASSGQGNNSPLHF
TGTGCCAGCAGCGGACAGGGAAATAATTCACCCCTCCACTTT
>TRBV6-2/TRBV6-3|.|.|TRBJ2-5|11
CASSLPKTQYF
TGTGCCAGCAGTCTACCTAAGACCCAGTACTTC
>TRBV7-9|.|TRBD1|TRBJ2-7|13
CASSGQGHYEQYF
TGTGCCAGCAGCGGACAGGGCCACTACGAGCAGTACTTC
>TRBV4-3|.|.|TRBJ2-1|15
CASSQDVRGYNEQFF
TGCGCCAGCAGCCAAGATGTCCGGGGCTACAATGAGCAGTTCTTC
>TRBV4-2|once|.|TRBJ1-4|16
CASSQDHRGGNEKLFF
TGTGCCAGCAGCCAAGATCATCGGGGGGGGAATGAAAAACTGTTTTTT
>TRBV7-8|.|.|TRBJ1-4|17
CASSLGQGLSTNEKLFF
TGTGCCAGCAGCTTAGGTCAGGGCCTCTCAACTAATGAAAAACTGTTTTTT
>TRBV11-2|.|.|TRBJ1-1|14
CASNQWGVNTEAFF
TGTGCCAGCAACCAATGGGGGGTGAACACTGAAGCTTTCTTT
>TRBV4-3|.|.|TRBJ2-6|18
CASSQVAHLLSGANVLTF
TGCGCCAGCAGCCAAGTAGCCCACCTCCTATCGGGGGCCAACGTCCTGACTTTC
>TRBV6-5|.|.|TRBJ1-5|14
CASKDIDSNQPQHF
TGTGCCAGCAAAGACATCGACAGCAATCAGCCCCAGCATTTT
>TRBV7-3|.|.|TRBJ2-3|16
CASSSPGVIGTDTQYF
TGTGCCAGCAGCTCCCCCGGGGTAATCGGTACAGATACGCAGTATTTT
>TRBV14|.|TRBD1|TRBJ2-7|16
CASSQEWTGGSYEQYF
TGTGCCAGCAGCCAAGAGTGGACAGGGGGATCCTACGAGCAGTACTTC
>TRBV7-3|.|TRBD1|TRBJ1-1|17
CASSPTGGTRRATEAFF
TGTGCCAGCAGCCCGACAGGGGGCACAAGAAGGGCGACTGAAGCTTTCTTT
>TRBV7-2|.|.|TRBJ2-1|14
CASSLGSSYNEQFF
TGTGCCAGCAGCTTGGGCAGCTCCTACAATGAGCAGTTCTTC
>TRBV6-6|.|TRBD1|TRBJ1-2|11
CASGQGGGYTF
TGTGCCAGCGGACAGGGCGGGGGCTACACCTTC
>TRBV7-2|.|.|TRBJ1-6|16
CASSLGMSSYNSPLHF
TGTGCCAGCAGCTTAGGAATGAGCTCCTATAATTCACCCCTCCACTTT
>TRBV11-2|.|TRBD2|TRBJ2-3|19
CASSLSGGGSFLSTDTQYF
TGTGCCAGCAGCTTATCGGGCGGGGGGTCTTTTCTTAGCACAGATACGCAGTATTTT
>TRBV5-1|.|.|TRBJ1-2|13
CASSLDQGYGYTF
TGCGCCAGCAGCTTGGATCAGGGCTATGGCTACACCTTC
>TRBV6-2/TRBV6-3|.|.|TRBJ2-3|16
CASSYTRGYTPDTQYF
TGTGCCAGCAGTTACACCCGGGGGTATACACCAGATACGCAGTATTTT
>TRBV29-1|.|.|TRBJ2-7|14
CSVEDRTDTYEQYF
TGCAGCGTTGAAGACAGGACAGACACCTACGAGCAGTACTTC
>TRBV9|.|TRBD1|TRBJ1-2|16
CASSRHTGGEPYGYTF
TGTGCCAGCAGCAGACACACAGGGGGAGAACCCTATGGCTACACCTTC
>TRBV3-1/TRBV3-2|.|.|TRBJ2-3|16
CASSPYGGGLTDTQYF
TGTGCCAGCAGCCCCTATGGGGGGGGCCTTACAGATACGCAGTATTTT
>TRBV4-1|.|TRBD1|TRBJ1-5|16
CASSQGETGINQPQHF
TGCGCCAGCAGCCAAGGGGAGACAGGGATAAATCAGCCCCAGCATTTT
>TRBV7-2|few|.|TRBJ2-5|13
CASSLEPRAKEYF
TGTGCCAGCAGCTTAGAACCGAGGGCTAAAGAGTACTTC
>TRBV9|.|TRBD1|TRBJ1-4|15
CASSAQGVTNEKLFF
TGTGCCAGCAGCGCGCAGGGGGTAACTAATGAAAAACTGTTTTTT
>TRBV6-5|.|.|TRBJ2-7|13
CASSYSNSYEQYF
TGTGCCAGCAGTTACTCGAACAGTTACGAGCAGTACTTC
>TRBV9|.|TRBD1|TRBJ1-1|16
CASSGGQGMRGTEAFF
TGTGCCAGCAGCGGGGGACAGGGAATGCGTGGTACTGAAGCTTTCTTT
>TRBV29-1|few|.|TRBJ1-2|12
CSVERGNYGYTF
TGCAGCGTTGAACGGGGGAACTATGGCTACACCTTC
>TRBV10-1|.|.|TRBJ1-1|12
CASSPGNTEAFF
TGCGCCAGCAGTCCCGGGAACACTGAAGCTTTCTTT
>TRBV3-1/TRBV3-2|.|.|TRBJ1-2|13
CASSLGGGYGYTF
TGTGCCAGCAGCCTTGGGGGGGGTTATGGCTACACCTTC
>TRBV24-1|.|TRBD2|TRBJ2-1|13
CATSDFFGGEQFF
TGTGCCACCAGTGATTTTTTCGGGGGGGAGCAGTTCTTC
>TRBV12-3/TRBV12-4|.|.|TRBJ1-2|12
CASGYTNYGYTF
TGTGCCAGTGGTTACACCAACTATGGCTACACCTTC